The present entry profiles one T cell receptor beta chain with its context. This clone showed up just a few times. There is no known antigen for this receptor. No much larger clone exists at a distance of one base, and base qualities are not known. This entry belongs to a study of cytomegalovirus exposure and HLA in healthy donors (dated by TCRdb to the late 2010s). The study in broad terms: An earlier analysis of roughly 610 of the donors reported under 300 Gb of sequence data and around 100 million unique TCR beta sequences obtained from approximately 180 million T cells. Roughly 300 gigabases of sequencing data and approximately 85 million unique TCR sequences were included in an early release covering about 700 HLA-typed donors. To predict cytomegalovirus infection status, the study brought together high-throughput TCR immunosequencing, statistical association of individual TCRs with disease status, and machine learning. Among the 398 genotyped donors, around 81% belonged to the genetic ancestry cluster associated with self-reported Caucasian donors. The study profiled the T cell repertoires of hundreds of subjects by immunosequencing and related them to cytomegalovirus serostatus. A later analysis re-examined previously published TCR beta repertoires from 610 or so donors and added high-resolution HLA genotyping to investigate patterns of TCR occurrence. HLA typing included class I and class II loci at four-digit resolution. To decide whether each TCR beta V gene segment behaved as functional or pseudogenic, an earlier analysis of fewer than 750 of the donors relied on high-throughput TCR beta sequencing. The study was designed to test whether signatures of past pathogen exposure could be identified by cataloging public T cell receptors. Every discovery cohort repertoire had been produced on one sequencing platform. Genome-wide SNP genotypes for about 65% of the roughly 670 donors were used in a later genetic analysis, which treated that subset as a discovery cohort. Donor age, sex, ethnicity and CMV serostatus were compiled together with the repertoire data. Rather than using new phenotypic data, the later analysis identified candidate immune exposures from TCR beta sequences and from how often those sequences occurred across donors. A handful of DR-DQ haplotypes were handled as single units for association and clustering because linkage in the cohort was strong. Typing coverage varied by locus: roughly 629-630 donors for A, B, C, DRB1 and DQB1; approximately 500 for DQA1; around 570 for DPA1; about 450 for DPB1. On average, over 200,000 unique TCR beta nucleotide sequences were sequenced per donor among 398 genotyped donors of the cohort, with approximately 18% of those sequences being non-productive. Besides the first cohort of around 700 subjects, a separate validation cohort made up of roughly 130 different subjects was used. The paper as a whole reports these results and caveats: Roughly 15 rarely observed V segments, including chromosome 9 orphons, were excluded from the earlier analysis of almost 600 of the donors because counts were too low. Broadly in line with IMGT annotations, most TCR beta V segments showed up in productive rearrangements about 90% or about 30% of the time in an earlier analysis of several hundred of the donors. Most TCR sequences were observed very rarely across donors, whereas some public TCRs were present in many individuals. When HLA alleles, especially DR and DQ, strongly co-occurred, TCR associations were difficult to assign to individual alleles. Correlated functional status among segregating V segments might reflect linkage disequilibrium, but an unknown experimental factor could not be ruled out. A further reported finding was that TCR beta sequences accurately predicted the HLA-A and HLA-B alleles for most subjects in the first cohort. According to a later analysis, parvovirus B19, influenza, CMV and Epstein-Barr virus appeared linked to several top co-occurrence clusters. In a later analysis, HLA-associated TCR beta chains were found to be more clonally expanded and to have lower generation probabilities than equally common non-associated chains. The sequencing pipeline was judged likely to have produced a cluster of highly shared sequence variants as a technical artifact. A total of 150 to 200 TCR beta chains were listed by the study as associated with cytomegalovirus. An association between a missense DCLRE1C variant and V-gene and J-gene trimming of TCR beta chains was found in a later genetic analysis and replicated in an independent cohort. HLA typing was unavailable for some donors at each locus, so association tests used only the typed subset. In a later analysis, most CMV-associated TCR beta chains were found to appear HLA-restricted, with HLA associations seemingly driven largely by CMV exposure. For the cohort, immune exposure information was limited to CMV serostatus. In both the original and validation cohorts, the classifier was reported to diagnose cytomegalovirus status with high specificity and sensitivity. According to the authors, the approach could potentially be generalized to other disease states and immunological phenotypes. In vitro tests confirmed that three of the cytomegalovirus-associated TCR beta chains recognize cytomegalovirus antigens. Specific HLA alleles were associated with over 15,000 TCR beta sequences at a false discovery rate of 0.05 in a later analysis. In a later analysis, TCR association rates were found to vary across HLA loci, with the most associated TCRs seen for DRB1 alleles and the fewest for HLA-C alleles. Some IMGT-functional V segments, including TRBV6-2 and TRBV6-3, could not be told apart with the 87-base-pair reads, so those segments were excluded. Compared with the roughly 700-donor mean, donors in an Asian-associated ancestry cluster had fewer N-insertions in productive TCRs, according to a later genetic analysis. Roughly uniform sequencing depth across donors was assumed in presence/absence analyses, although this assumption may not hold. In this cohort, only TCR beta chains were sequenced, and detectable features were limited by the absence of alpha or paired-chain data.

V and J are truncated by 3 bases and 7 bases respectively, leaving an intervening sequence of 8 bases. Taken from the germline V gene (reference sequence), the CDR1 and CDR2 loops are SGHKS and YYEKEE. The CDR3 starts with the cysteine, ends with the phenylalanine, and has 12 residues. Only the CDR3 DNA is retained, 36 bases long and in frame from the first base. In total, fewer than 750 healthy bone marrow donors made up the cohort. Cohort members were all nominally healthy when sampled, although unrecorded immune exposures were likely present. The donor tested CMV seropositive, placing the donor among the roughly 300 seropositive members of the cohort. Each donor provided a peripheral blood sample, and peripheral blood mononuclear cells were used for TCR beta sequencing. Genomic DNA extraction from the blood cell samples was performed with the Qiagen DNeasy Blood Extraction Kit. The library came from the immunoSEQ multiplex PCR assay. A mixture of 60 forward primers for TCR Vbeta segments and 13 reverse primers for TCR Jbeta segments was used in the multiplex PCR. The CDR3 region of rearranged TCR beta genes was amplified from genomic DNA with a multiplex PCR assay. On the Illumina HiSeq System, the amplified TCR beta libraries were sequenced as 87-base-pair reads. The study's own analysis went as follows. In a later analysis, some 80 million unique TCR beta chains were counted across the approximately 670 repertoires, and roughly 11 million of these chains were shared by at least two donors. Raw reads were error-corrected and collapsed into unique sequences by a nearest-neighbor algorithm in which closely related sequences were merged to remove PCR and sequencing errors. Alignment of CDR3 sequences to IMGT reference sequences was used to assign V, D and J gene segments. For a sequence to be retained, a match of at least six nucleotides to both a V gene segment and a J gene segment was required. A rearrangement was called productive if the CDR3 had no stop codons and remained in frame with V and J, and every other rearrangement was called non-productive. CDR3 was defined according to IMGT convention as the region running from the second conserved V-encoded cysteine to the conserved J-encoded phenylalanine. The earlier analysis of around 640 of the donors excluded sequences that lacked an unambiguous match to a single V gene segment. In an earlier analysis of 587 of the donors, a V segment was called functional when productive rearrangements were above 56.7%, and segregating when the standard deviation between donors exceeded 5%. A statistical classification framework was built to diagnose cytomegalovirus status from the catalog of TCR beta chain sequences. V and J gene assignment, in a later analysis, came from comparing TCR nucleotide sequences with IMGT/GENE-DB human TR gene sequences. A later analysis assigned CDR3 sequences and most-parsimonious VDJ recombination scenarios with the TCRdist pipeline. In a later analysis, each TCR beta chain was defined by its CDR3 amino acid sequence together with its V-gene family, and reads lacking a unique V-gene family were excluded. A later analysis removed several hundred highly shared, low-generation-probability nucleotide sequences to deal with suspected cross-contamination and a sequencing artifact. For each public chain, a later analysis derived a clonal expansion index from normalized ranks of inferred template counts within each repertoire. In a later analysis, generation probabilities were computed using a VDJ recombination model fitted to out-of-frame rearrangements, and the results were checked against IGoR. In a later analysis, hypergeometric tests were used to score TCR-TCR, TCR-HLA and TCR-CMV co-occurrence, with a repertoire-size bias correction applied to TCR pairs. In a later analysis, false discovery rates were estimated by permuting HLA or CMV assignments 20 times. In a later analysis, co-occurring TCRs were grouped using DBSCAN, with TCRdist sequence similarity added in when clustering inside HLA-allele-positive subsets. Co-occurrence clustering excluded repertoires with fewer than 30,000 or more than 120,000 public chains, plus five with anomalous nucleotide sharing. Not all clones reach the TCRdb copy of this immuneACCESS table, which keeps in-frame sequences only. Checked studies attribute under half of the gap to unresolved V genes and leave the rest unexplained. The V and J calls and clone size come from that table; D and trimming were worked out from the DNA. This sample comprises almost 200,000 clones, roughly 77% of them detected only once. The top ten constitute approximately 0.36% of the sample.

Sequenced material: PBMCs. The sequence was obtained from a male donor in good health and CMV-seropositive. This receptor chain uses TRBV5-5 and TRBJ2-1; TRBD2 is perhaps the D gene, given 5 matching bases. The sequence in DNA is TGTGCCAGCAGCTACACGGGGAATGAGCAGTTCTTC. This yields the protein CASSYTGNEQFF.